Listed below are T cell receptor beta chains from one sample, sequenced in a study of blood T cell repertoires in COVID-19. TCRdb's table, derived via immunoSEQ multiplex PCR, lists solely in-frame clones and lacks some. Of 65,000 or so clones in the sample, approximately 84% were seen once. Source material: peripheral blood. These TCRs come from a man aged 45-65 years with active COVID-19. Both conserved end residues are part of each CDR3. The D gene is left open where the match is weak. Not all rows give a size; the values are once, few, many and, for expanded clones, a class.

abundance	v_gene	d_gene	j_gene	CDR3aa	CDR3nt
NA	TRBV21-1	NA	TRBJ2-3	CASPLAGRFTDTQYF	TGTGCCAGTCCGCTAGCGGGGCGATTCACAGATACGCAGTATTTT
once	TRBV7-6	NA	TRBJ2-7	CASSHRAGSSPRERQYF	TGTGCCAGCAGCCACCGAGCAGGGTCCTCTCCCCGTGAGCGACAGTACTTC
NA	TRBV19	NA	TRBJ1-5	CASLRDMDSNQPQHF	TGTGCCAGCCTCCGGGACATGGATAGCAATCAGCCCCAGCATTTT
medium-sized	TRBV4-2	NA	TRBJ1-6	CASSQEAPLNSPLHF	TGTGCCAGCAGCCAAGAGGCCCCTCTTAATTCACCCCTCCACTTT
few	TRBV9	TRBD2	TRBJ2-5	CASSDLAGTETQYF	TGTGCCAGCAGCGACCTAGCGGGGACAGAGACCCAGTACTTC
NA	TRBV5-6	TRBD1	TRBJ1-3	CASSHRNRQGPSGNTIYF	TGTGCCAGCAGCCACAGAAATAGACAGGGCCCCTCTGGAAACACCATATATTTT
NA	TRBV14	NA	TRBJ2-7	CASSATRTGEQYF	TGTGCCAGCAGCGCCACTAGGACCGGCGAGCAGTACTTC
NA	TRBV3-1/TRBV3-2	TRBD2	TRBJ2-3	CASSQRTRASGVDTQYF	TGTGCCAGCAGCCAGAGAACCCGGGCTAGCGGGGTAGATACGCAGTATTTT
NA	TRBV5-4	NA	TRBJ1-2	CASSDRDTFSGVYGYTF	TGTGCCAGCAGCGACCGGGACACTTTTTCAGGGGTCTATGGCTACACCTTC
few	TRBV7-9	TRBD1	TRBJ1-4	CASSARQGGNEKLFF	TGTGCCAGCAGCGCCCGACAGGGTGGTAATGAAAAACTGTTTTTT
few	TRBV3-1/TRBV3-2	NA	TRBJ2-2	CASSLATGELFF	TGTGCCAGCAGCCTAGCAACCGGGGAGCTGTTTTTT
NA	TRBV10-1	NA	TRBJ1-5	CASSESGGKPQHF	TGCGCCAGCAGTGAGTCCGGAGGGAAGCCCCAGCATTTT